The present TCR beta chain was sequenced within a study of T-cell reconstitution after alpha-beta-depleted transplantation in children. Preparation of the TCRbeta library was carried out with unique molecular identifiers. TCRdb re-called the PCR reads with MiXCR, one entry per CDR3 protein. This table holds around 600,000 distinct CDR3 sequences, roughly 15% found once. The CDR3 spans 17 residues. V lost 0 bases and J lost 2, with 14 bases in between. CDR1 and CDR2 from the germline V gene are LGHNA and YSLEER. In its sample, this clonotype was seen many times. The chain carries TRBV4-3 and TRBJ1-5; perhaps TRBD1 as D (6 bases). This specimen was PBMCs from the stem cell graft donor, taken from the stem cell graft. This sequence was found in a human donor who donated a stem cell graft to a child with acute myeloid leukemia. CDR3 nucleotides: TGCGCCAGCAGCCAAGATCTAGGGAGACAGGGCAATCAGCCCCAGCATTTT. Its protein is CASSQDLGRQGNQPQHF.